These 14 T cell receptor beta chains were all obtained from the same sample, sequenced in a study of blood T cell repertoires in COVID-19. Assay used: immunoSEQ multiplex PCR; TCRdb lists only in-frame clones, some missing. Of around 30,000 clones detected, approximately 71% appear once; the ten largest clones hold under 20%. Material for sequencing was peripheral blood. Source of these receptors: a human donor in a cohort sampled during active COVID-19.

This chain connects TRBV28 to TRBJ1-5; 10 bases fit TRBD1. Germline lookup yields CDR1 MDHEN and CDR2 SYDVKM. The CDR3 has 16 amino acids. J gave up 2 bases and V 5 bases, and 6 bases lay outside the gene matches. Here the CDR3 reads CASSPGDRGGNQPQHF. The CDR3 DNA reads as TGTGCCAGCAGTCCAGGGGACAGGGGAGGCAATCAGCCCCAGCATTTT.

The chain recombines TRBV2 with TRBJ1-2; 7 bases align to TRBD1. The junction had 16 bases not matched to a gene; V was cut back by 6 bases and J by 6 bases. Looked up from germline, CDR1 is SNHLY and CDR2 is FYNNEI. This CDR3 has 16 residues. CDR3 loop: CASSPDRRQGEHGYTF. The CDR3 coding sequence is TGTGCCAGCAGCCCGGACAGGCGTCAGGGGGAACATGGCTACACCTTC.

The rearrangement joins TRBV5-4 to TRBJ1-5; the D gene is possibly TRBD1 (5 bases). Trimming took off 1 base at V and 4 bases at J, with 15 bases between the two ends. CDR3 length: 16 amino acids. The germline gives CDR1 SGHNT, CDR2 YYREEE (reference sequence). This CDR3 is CASSLMGQGTNQPQHF. The DNA of the CDR3 is TGTGCCAGCAGCTTGATGGGGCAGGGAACAAATCAGCCCCAGCATTTT.

The chain combines TRBV4-3 with TRBJ2-7; TRBD2 agrees at 8 bases. Trimming cost V 3 bases and J 5 bases; bases outside gene matches: 12. Germline assignment: CDR1 LGHNA and CDR2 YSLEER. The CDR3 spans 16 residues. The CDR3 region is CASSHISGTSNHEQYF. Written as DNA, the CDR3 is TGCGCCAGCAGCCACATTTCCGGGACTAGTAATCACGAGCAGTACTTC.

The chain has TRBV5-6 and TRBJ2-1; 10 bases agree with TRBD2. This CDR3 has 16 amino acids. V shed 5 bases, J shed 5 bases, and the junction held 10 bases outside the gene matches. Germline CDR1 reads SGHDT; CDR2 reads YYEEEE. CDR3 nucleotides: TGTGCCAGCAGTCGGGAGCGGGAGGGCCGGCACAATGAGCAGTTCTTC. This sequence encodes CASSREREGRHNEQFF.

The chain links TRBV28 to TRBJ1-2; no firm D call. V was trimmed by 4 bases and J by 2 bases, leaving 20 bases between them. Looked up from germline, CDR1 is MDHEN and CDR2 is SYDVKM. The CDR3 extends over 17 amino acids. CDR3 nucleotides: TGTGCCAGCAGTTCACCGCTCGCGGCGCGGTTAAACTATGGCTACACCTTC. Its protein is CASSSPLAARLNYGYTF.

This clone has more than one count but fewer than ten. The genes are TRBV18 and TRBJ2-5; TRBD2 matches 8 bases. Per the germline V gene, CDR1 is KGHSH and CDR2 is LQKENI. This CDR3 comprises 16 residues. V dropped 8 bases and J dropped 4; count of bases not matched to a gene: 15. DNA of the CDR3: TGTGCCAGCCGGAAACCAGGACTAGCTACAGGAGAGACCCAGTACTTC. It codes for CASRKPGLATGETQYF.

A few counts support this clone. The J gene is TRBJ2-1, the V gene TRBV10-2, with 8 nucleotides matching TRBD2. The CDR3 contains 17 residues. CDR1 and CDR2 from the germline V gene are WSHSY and SAAADI. With 6 bases clipped from V and 3 bases from J, the junction kept 13 bases outside the gene matches. The CDR3 loop is CASSERTSFNLYNEQFF. As DNA, the CDR3 is TGCGCCAGCAGCGAAAGGACTAGCTTCAATCTCTACAATGAGCAGTTCTTC.

DNA of the CDR3: TGTGCCAGCAGCTCGGGAGTTCCCCAAGAGACCCAGTACTTC. It is translated as CASSSGVPQETQYF. The chain couples TRBV5-8 to TRBJ2-5, with TRBD2 as a possible D gene (6 bases). With 3 bases removed from V and 1 base from J, the gap between germline ends came to 10 bases. This CDR3 spans 14 amino acids. Germline values: CDR1 SGHTS, CDR2 YDEGEE.

This CDR3 is CASSQDPRTGGYGYTF. The CDR3 DNA reads as TGTGCCAGCAGCCAAGATCCCCGGACAGGAGGCTATGGCTACACCTTC. The genes are TRBV3-1 (or the pseudogene TRBV3-2) and TRBJ1-2; 7 bases are shared with TRBD1. This CDR3 has 16 residues. V dropped 0 bases and J dropped 4; count of bases not matched to a gene: 8. In germline, CDR1 is LGHDT, CDR2 YNNKEL (reference sequence).

This clone appeared a few times. The chain carries TRBV3-1 (or the pseudogene TRBV3-2) and TRBJ1-5; D uncertain. Trimming stripped 0 bases from V and 0 bases from J, with 6 bases between. Germline CDR1 and CDR2: LGHDT and YNNKEL (reference sequence). The CDR3 covers 15 residues. CDR3 loop: CASSQELSSNQPQHF. CDR3 DNA: TGTGCCAGCAGCCAAGAGCTGAGTAGCAATCAGCCCCAGCATTTT.

The chain couples TRBV5-1 to TRBJ2-7, with 12 bases identical to TRBD2. The CDR3 is made up of 19 amino acids. CDR1 is SGHRS, CDR2 YFSETQ, per germline. The junction had 11 bases not matched to a gene; V was cut back by 1 base and J by 0 bases. CDR3 amino acids: CASSLSPTSGRSTSYEQYF. CDR3 DNA sequence: TGCGCCAGCAGCTTGTCCCCGACTAGCGGGAGATCGACCTCCTACGAGCAGTACTTC.

The DNA for the CDR3 is TGTGCCAGCAGTTCCATATCAGGGGGCCAAGAGACCCAGTACTTC. Protein product: CASSSISGGQETQYF. V is TRBV28 and J is TRBJ2-5, with TRBD1 matching over 7 bases. Germline CDR1 is MDHEN and CDR2 is SYDVKM. The CDR3 sequence is 15 residues long. Trimming at V came to 4 bases and at J to 1 base, leaving 6 bases not matched to a gene.

The chain links TRBV2 to TRBJ2-2; D is ambiguous. Trimming cost V 8 bases and J 6 bases, with 13 bases left between them. CDR3 length: 13 amino acids. Germline assignment: CDR1 SNHLY and CDR2 FYNNEI. The CDR3 DNA reads as TGTGCCAGCGAGGCCCCTTTAGCCGGGGAGCTGTTTTTT. Its protein product is CASEAPLAGELFF.